These 27 T cell receptor beta chains originate from one sample sequenced in a study of Graves' ophthalmopathy and Graves' hyperthyroidism. RNA served as the template for amplifying TCR beta CDR3 regions. RT-PCR with HTBI primers came first, then second-round multiplex PCR. TCRdb reprocessed the multiplex PCR reads with MiXCR, giving one entry per CDR3 protein. Of hundreds of thousands of distinct CDR3 sequences in the sample, about 38% were seen once. The source material was peripheral blood. Every receptor here comes from an adult man with Graves' ophthalmopathy.

For this clonotype: A junction end diverges from the germline sequence, so it may reflect a read error. The chain is built from TRBV5-1 and TRBJ2-5; TRBD2 matches at 8 bases. Germline assignment: CDR1 SGHRS and CDR2 YFSETQ. The CDR3 spans 17 residues. In DNA, the CDR3 is TGCGCCAGCAGACCGTTCGGGAGGGACGGACCAGAAGAAACCCAGTACTTC. Translated: CASRPFGRDGPEETQYF.

The genes are TRBV29-1 and TRBJ1-1; the D gene is possibly TRBD1 (5 bases). This CDR3 has 11 amino acids. V lost 7 bases, J lost 4 bases, and 10 bases lay in between. The germline CDR1 and CDR2 sequences are SQVTM and ANQGSEA. The CDR3 spells CSATGTTEAFF. The CDR3, as DNA: TGCAGCGCCACCGGGACCACTGAAGCTTTCTTT. Looking up the rest from reference TRBV29-1 and TRBJ1-1 gives the full variable domain: SAVISQKPSRDICQRGTSLTIQCQVDSQVTMMFWYRQQPGQSLTLIATANQGSEATYESGFVIDKFPISRPNLTFSTLTVSNMSPEDSSIYLCSATGTTEAFFGQGTRLTVV.

This clonotype has a count of ten or more. The CDR3 here is CASSLNRFAPDFSFPEAVGYTF. As DNA, the CDR3 is TGTGCCAGCAGCTTAAATCGATTTGCACCGGATTTCTCTTTTCCTGAGGCGGTTGGCTACACCTTC. V and J are TRBV7-9 and TRBJ1-2; D gene uncertain. CDR1 SEHNR and CDR2 FQNEAQ come from the germline V gene (reference sequence). Trimming shortened V by 2 bases and J by 7 bases, and 38 bases separated the two germline ends. The CDR3 has 22 amino acids.

The J gene is TRBJ2-3, the V gene TRBV5-6; D is perhaps TRBD1 or TRBD2 (6 bases each). Per the germline V gene, CDR1 is SGHDT and CDR2 is YYEEEE. Between the trimmed V and J ends, which lost 4 bases and 1 base, there was a span of 10 bases. This CDR3 contains 14 residues. DNA of the CDR3: TGTGCCAGCAGCCCGAGGGGGGGCACAGATACGCAGTATTTT. Translated, it gives CASSPRGGTDTQYF.

This clonotype was counted only a few times. The CDR3 end shows no conserved phenylalanine or tryptophan, and so a read error is likely. The DNA is left out, because the CDR3 cannot be placed on it with certainty; the CDR3 is given as TCRdb lists it. This sequence joins TRBV7-8 and TRBJ2-7. From its first to its last residue, the CDR3 has 9 amino acids. Germline CDR1 SGHVS, CDR2 FQNEAQ. CDR3 amino acids: CASSPYGQI.

This clonotype was counted a few times. V and J are TRBV3-1 and TRBJ1-1; D is uncertain. Germline CDR1 is LGHDT and CDR2 is YNNKEL (reference sequence). The CDR3 has 15 residues. Trimming took 1 base from V and 0 from J, leaving 9 bases between them. Here the CDR3 reads CASSQGIGMNTEAFF. CDR3 nucleotides: TGTGCCAGCAGCCAAGGGATAGGGATGAACACTGAAGCTTTCTTT.

This clonotype has at least ten counts. V gene TRBV11-2 combines with J gene TRBJ1-1, with TRBD1 as a possible D gene (6 bases). With 2 bases removed from V and 2 bases from J, the gap between germline ends came to 15 bases. The CDR3 is 16 amino acids. Germline-derived CDR1 and CDR2 are SGHAT and FQNNGV. In nucleotides, the CDR3 is TGTGCCAGCAGCTTAAATTGGTCGGACAGAAACACTGAAGCTTTCTTT. As protein: CASSLNWSDRNTEAFF.

The chain carries TRBV7-2 and TRBJ2-7; 7 nucleotides match TRBD1. CDR3 length equals 15 residues. CDR1 SGHTA and CDR2 FQGNSA come from the germline V gene. The J segment lost 5 bases and the V segment lost 4 bases, leaving 11 bases of the junction unmatched. The CDR3 bases are TGTGCCAGCAGCTCACGGCCGGGACAGATCGACGAGCAGTACTTC. It specifies CASSSRPGQIDEQYF.

Details on this clonotype: A read error is possible here, since a much larger clone lies one base away. V gene TRBV10-3 combines with J gene TRBJ2-2, with D unclear. The CDR3 contains 16 residues. The ends were cut back, 5 bases at V and 1 base at J, with 14 bases in the middle. Germline-derived CDR1 and CDR2 are ENHRY and SYGVKD. The DNA for the CDR3 is TGTGCCATCAGTTCTCCTGACCGGCTGAACACCGGGGAGCTGTTTTTT. It yields the protein CAISSPDRLNTGELFF.

This clonotype was recorded many times. V is TRBV14 and J is TRBJ2-7; D is unresolved. The length of the CDR3 is 12 residues. Germline V lookup: CDR1 SGHDN, CDR2 FVKESK. V was clipped by 3 bases and J by 2 bases, with 5 bases between them. The CDR3, as DNA: TGTGCCAGCAGCCAGGACCCCTACGAGCAGTACTTC. Translating gives CASSQDPYEQYF.

The V call is TRBV11-2, the J call TRBJ1-5; D is possibly TRBD1 (6 bases). Germline V gives CDR1 SGHAT, CDR2 FQNNGV. The CDR3 is 13 residues long. The V gene lost 6 bases and the J gene lost 6 bases, with 12 bases spanning the gap. The CDR3, as DNA: TGTGCCAGCAGTTTCAGGGGAGCTCAGCCCCAGCATTTT. Translating gives CASSFRGAQPQHF.

In the case of this clonotype: A much larger clone lies a single base off, so this may be a read error. The V gene is TRBV5-6, the J gene TRBJ1-5; 7 nucleotides agree with TRBD1. This CDR3 comprises 15 residues. The germline V gene has CDR1 SGHDT and CDR2 YYEEEE. The CDR3 DNA follows: TGTGCCAGCGGCTTGAAGGGGGCGGGCAATCAGCCCCAGCATTTT. Its translation is CASGLKGAGNQPQHF. Full variable domain (rest looked up from reference TRBV5-6 and TRBJ1-5): DAGVTQSPTHLIKTRGQQVTLRCSPKSGHDTVSWYQQALGQGPQFIFQYYEEEERQRGNFPDRFSGHQFPNYSSELNVNALLLGDSALYLCASGLKGAGNQPQHFGDGTRLSIL.

This clonotype was recorded a few times. J is TRBJ2-7 and V is TRBV6-6; weak D call: TRBD1 (5 bases). The CDR3 is 14 residues long. Germline V gives CDR1 MNHNY, CDR2 SVGAGI (reference sequence). Trimming left V 6 bases short and J 2 bases short, with 14 bases between. This CDR3 reads CASRPSKGTYEQYF. The CDR3 DNA reads TGTGCCAGCAGACCCTCCAAGGGGACCTACGAGCAGTACTTC.

The chain combines TRBV11-1 with TRBJ1-1; weak D call: TRBD1 (5 bases). This CDR3 comprises 15 residues. Trimming pared 5 bases from V and 0 bases from J, leaving 13 bases between. CDR1 and CDR2 from the germline V gene are SGHAT and FQDESV (reference sequence). CDR3 bases: TGTGCCAGCAGCGTTGAGCGGGGGATGAACACTGAAGCTTTCTTT. Its translation: CASSVERGMNTEAFF.

Only a few counts were recorded for this clonotype. The chain is built from TRBV5-8 and TRBJ1-1; D remains unclear. Trimming pared 1 base from V and 0 bases from J, leaving 10 bases between. This CDR3 region has 15 residues. Germline CDR1 SGHTS, CDR2 YDEGEE. The CDR3 region has the DNA TGTGCCAGCAGCTTGTCGGCTAGCATGAACACTGAAGCTTTCTTT. Translation: CASSLSASMNTEAFF.

The chain couples TRBV2 to TRBJ1-1; unclear D gene. Germline V gives CDR1 SNHLY, CDR2 FYNNEI. The CDR3 has 9 amino acids. The CDR3 coding sequence is TGTGACAGTCGGGGTGAAGCTTTCTTT. This encodes CDSRGEAFF.

This clonotype was counted between two and nine times. The genes are TRBV3-1 and TRBJ1-1, with D tentatively TRBD1 (5 bases). Between the trimmed V and J ends, which lost 2 bases and 1 base, there was a span of 14 bases. Per germline, CDR1 LGHDT and CDR2 YNNKEL (reference sequence). The CDR3 loop spans 16 amino acids. Written as DNA, the CDR3 is TGTGCCAGCAGCCAATATCGGGGCGGCCAGAACACTGAAGCTTTCTTT. Translated, it gives CASSQYRGGQNTEAFF.

V usage is TRBV29-1 and J usage is TRBJ2-2, with 8 bases fitting TRBD1. Looked up from germline, CDR1 is SQVTM and CDR2 is ANQGSEA. This CDR3 has 13 amino acids. V was clipped by 8 bases and J by 1 base; unmatched bases: 3. This CDR3 reads CSFGQGNTGELFF. CDR3 DNA sequence: TGCAGCTTCGGACAGGGGAACACCGGGGAGCTGTTTTTT.

This clonotype was observed at least ten times. The chain couples TRBV7-2 to TRBJ2-2; 10 nucleotides line up with TRBD2. The length of the CDR3 is 16 residues. Germline CDR1 reads SGHTA; CDR2 reads FQGNSA. V lost 4 bases and J lost 4; bases outside the gene matches: 6. CDR3 in amino acids: CASSSLAGRPTGELFF. CDR3 bases: TGTGCCAGCAGCTCACTAGCGGGGAGACCCACCGGGGAGCTGTTTTTT.

The chain has TRBV29-1 and TRBJ2-7; possible D gene TRBD1, 6 bases. The CDR3 contains 11 residues. Trimming removed 4 bases from V and 6 bases from J, with 10 bases in between. From germline, CDR1 is SQVTM and CDR2 ANQGSEA. CDR3 DNA sequence: TGCAGCGTTGGTGCAGGGGCCGAGCAGTACTTC. This sequence encodes CSVGAGAEQYF.

This clonotype has ten or more counts. The V gene is TRBV9, the J gene TRBJ2-5; 7 bases agree with TRBD2. Unmatched junction bases numbered 6, after V lost 3 bases and J lost 4 bases. The CDR3 is 14 residues long. Germline lookup yields CDR1 SGDLS and CDR2 YYNGEE. CDR3 sequence reads: CASSAGLGLETQYF. The CDR3, as DNA: TGTGCCAGCAGCGCCGGACTAGGGCTAGAGACCCAGTACTTC.

This clonotype was seen repeatedly, ten times or more. This sequence joins TRBV2 and TRBJ2-7, with 8 positions matching TRBD1. Trimming at V came to 4 bases and at J to 3 bases, leaving 5 bases not matched to a gene. Looked up from germline, CDR1 is SNHLY and CDR2 is FYNNEI. CDR3 length: 14 residues. CDR3 region: CASSGTGHYYEQYF. The DNA for the CDR3 is TGTGCCAGCAGTGGGACAGGGCACTACTACGAGCAGTACTTC.

At least ten counts were recorded for this clonotype. The V gene is TRBV5-6, the J gene TRBJ1-3; no reliable D call. The germline gives CDR1 SGHDT, CDR2 YYEEEE. This CDR3 has 14 residues. V shed 2 bases and J shed 0 bases, with 6 bases lying between them. In DNA, the CDR3 is TGTGCCAGCAGCTTTTGGGGCTCTGGAAACACCATATATTTT. The encoded protein is CASSFWGSGNTIYF.

Many counts were recorded for this clonotype. The gene calls are TRBV19 and TRBJ2-5; 11 nucleotides line up with TRBD2. Germline trimming cut 5 bases from V and 4 bases from J; bases unmatched to any gene: 6. Germline V lookup: CDR1 LNHDA, CDR2 SQIVND (reference sequence). The CDR3 extends over 15 amino acids. CDR3 loop: CASSLGLADAETQYF. CDR3 nucleotide sequence: TGTGCCAGTAGTTTGGGACTAGCGGACGCAGAGACCCAGTACTTC.

This clonotype was observed a handful of times. This sequence joins TRBV12-3 or TRBV12-4 and TRBJ1-1; 9 bases fit TRBD1. Unmatched junction bases numbered 12, after V lost 4 bases and J lost 3 bases. CDR3 length equals 17 residues. Here the CDR3 DNA reads TGTGCCAGCAGTTGGTCCTGGGGACAGGGAAAGCACACTGAAGCTTTCTTT. It yields the protein CASSWSWGQGKHTEAFF.

Only one count was recorded for this clonotype. The chain links TRBV25-1 to TRBJ1-5; 9 bases fit TRBD1. The CDR3 runs to 14 residues. V lost 3 bases and J lost 14; bases outside the gene matches: 11. CDR1 is MGHDK and CDR2 is SYGVNS in the germline V gene. CDR3 in amino acids: CASSEEGTGKYEHF. CDR3 sequence (DNA): TGTGCCAGCAGTGAGGAGGGGACAGGGAAATACGAGCATTTT. The variable domain in full, with the rest retrieved from reference TRBV25-1 and TRBJ1-5, is EADIYQTPRYLVIGTGKKITLECSQTMGHDKMYWYQQDPGMELHLIHYSYGVNSTEKGDLSSESTVSRIRTEHFPLTLESARPSHTSQYLCASSEEGTGKYEHFGDGTRLSIL.

This clonotype was picked up many times. V usage is TRBV7-8 and J usage is TRBJ1-1; D gene ambiguous. Germline lookup yields CDR1 SGHVS and CDR2 FQNEAQ. The V gene lost 2 bases and the J gene lost 0 bases, with 7 bases spanning the gap. The CDR3 contains 14 residues. CDR3 sequence: CASSLTVMNTEAFF. Written as DNA, the CDR3 is TGTGCCAGCAGCTTAACGGTTATGAACACTGAAGCTTTCTTT.